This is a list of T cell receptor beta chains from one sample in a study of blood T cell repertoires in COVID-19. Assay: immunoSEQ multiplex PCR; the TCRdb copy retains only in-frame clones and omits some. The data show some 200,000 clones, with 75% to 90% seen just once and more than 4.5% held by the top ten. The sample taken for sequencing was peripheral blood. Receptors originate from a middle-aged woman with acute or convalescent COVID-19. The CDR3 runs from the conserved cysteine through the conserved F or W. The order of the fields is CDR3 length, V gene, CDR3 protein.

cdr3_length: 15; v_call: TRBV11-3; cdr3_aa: CASSLTSGYTDTQYF
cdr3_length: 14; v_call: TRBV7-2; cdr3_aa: CASSPSAGGYGYTF
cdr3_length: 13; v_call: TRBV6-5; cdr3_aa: CASRGQGNSPLHF
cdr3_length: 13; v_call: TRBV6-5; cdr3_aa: CASRYISGNTIYF
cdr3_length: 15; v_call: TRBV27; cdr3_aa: CASSFRGEMWNEQFF
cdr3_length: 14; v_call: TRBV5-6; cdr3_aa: CASSFVGGDTEAFF
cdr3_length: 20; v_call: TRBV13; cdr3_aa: CASSLEAEPGTGGRGNTIYF
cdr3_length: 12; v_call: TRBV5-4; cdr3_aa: CASSLGGDTIYF
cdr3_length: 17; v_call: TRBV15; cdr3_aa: CATSRDYRQGVGVTQYF
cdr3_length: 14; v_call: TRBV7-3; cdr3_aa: CASSLNTGGTEAFF
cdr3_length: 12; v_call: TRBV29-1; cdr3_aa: CSVAGTGHGYTF
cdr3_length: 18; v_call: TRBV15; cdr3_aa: CATSRGYPSRVPNYGYTF
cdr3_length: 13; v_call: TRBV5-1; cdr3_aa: CASSLASKNIQYF
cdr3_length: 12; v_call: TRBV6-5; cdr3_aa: CASTGDRSEAFF
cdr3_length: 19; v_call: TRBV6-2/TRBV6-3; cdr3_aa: CASSYYLGQGTGIGQPQHF
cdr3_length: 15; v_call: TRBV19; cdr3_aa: CASLETSGDYNEQFF
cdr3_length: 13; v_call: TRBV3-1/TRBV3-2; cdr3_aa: CASSDSNTGELFF
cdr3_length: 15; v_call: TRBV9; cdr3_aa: CASSVDPGTNEKLFF
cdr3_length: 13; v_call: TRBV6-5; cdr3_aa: CASSSAGGTEAFF
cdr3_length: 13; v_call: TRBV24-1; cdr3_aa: CATRGQPNQPQHF
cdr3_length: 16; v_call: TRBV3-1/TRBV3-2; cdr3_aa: CASSQVGTGERAGYTF
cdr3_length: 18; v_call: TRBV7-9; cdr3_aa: CASSLGTHILVRNEKLFF
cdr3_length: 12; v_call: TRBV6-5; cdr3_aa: CASSPAGYGYTF
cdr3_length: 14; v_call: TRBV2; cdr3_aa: CTSGEGIMNTEAFF
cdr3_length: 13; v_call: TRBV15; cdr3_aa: CATSREGQETQYF
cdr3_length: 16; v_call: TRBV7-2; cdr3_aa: CASSLNSGGHYNEQFF
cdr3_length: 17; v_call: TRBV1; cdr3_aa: CTSSQRQGLKFGNTIYF
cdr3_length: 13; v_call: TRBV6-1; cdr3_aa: CASSERSTGELFF
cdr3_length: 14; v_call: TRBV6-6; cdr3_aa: CASTRTGDEDEQFF
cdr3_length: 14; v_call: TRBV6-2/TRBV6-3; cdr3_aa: CASSYRGSYNEQFF
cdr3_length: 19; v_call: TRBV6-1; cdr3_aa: CASSDKKQAAAYSNQPQHF
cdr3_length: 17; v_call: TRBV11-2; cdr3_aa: CASSSHTGTSETDTQYF
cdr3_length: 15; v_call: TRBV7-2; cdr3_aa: CASSPLRGGKNEQFF
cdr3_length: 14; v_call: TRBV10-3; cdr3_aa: CAAGESGRNTEAFF
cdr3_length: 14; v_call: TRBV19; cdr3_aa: CASTTTPSYNEQFF
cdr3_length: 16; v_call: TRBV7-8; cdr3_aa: CASSRYRDRAYNEQFF
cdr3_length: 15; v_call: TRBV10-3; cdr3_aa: CAISESEGSAEKLFF
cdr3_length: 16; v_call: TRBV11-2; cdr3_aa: CASSLQLGQKNTEAFF
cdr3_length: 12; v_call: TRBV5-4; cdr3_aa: CASSPQGYGYTF
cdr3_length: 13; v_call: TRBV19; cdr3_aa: CASSNQGNYGYTF
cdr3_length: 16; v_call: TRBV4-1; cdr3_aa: CASSQDNSPRRASQYF
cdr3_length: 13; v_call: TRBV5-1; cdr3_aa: CASRRTGPYGYTF
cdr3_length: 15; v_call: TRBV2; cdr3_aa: CASQVDRESNQPQHF
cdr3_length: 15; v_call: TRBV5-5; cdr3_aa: CASSSTPTGGTEAFF
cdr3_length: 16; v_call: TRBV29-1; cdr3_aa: CSVEGVVGGAVAGYTF
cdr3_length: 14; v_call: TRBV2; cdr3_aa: CASSRQVGTGELFF
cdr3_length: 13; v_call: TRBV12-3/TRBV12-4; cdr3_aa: CASSTGQGRSYTF